These T cell receptor beta chains were read from a single sample in a study of cytomegalovirus exposure and HLA in healthy donors. Repertoires were generated with immunoSEQ multiplex PCR, while TCRdb's copy carries only in-frame clones and drops some. There are around 120,000 clones in the sample; about 80% occur only once, and around 1.8% lies in the top ten. What was sequenced was PBMCs. Receptors originate from a woman between 50 and 59 years old in good health and CMV-seronegative. The CDR3 runs from the conserved cysteine through the conserved F or W. A D gene is named only where the DNA matches it firmly. The listing skips clone size in some rows; elsewhere it reads once, few, many or a size class.

D	V	size	J	length	DNA	CDR3
.	TRBV27	.	TRBJ1-2	16	TGTGCCAGCAGTTTAAACGGCCCGCAGGGCTATTATGGCTACACCTTC	CASSLNGPQGYYGYTF
TRBD1	TRBV6-1	.	TRBJ2-3	15	TGTGCCAGCCACAAATGGGGACAGGGGGCAGATACGCAGTATTTT	CASHKWGQGADTQYF
.	TRBV29-1	once	TRBJ2-1	15	TGCAGCGTTGGCCCAGTAGGGAGGCCCTACAATGAGCAGTTCTTC	CSVGPVGRPYNEQFF
TRBD2	TRBV6-1	.	TRBJ2-5	16	TGTGCCAGCAGTGAAGTGGGAGGGTCTAACGGAGAGACCCAGTACTTC	CASSEVGGSNGETQYF
.	TRBV7-6	.	TRBJ1-1	14	TGTGCCAGCAGCCTGTTGGCCAAGAACACTGAAGCTTTCTTT	CASSLLAKNTEAFF
.	TRBV19	.	TRBJ2-7	13	TGTGCCAGTAGTGCGGGACGTGTGTACGAGCAGTACTTC	CASSAGRVYEQYF
TRBD1	TRBV14	.	TRBJ1-1	16	TGTGCCAGCAGCCAAGTAGGGGGACAGTTGGTCACTGAAGCTTTCTTT	CASSQVGGQLVTEAFF
TRBD1	TRBV25-1	few	TRBJ2-1	14	TGTGCCAGCGATGGACAGGGCTCCTACAATGAGCAGTTCTTC	CASDGQGSYNEQFF
TRBD2	TRBV9	.	TRBJ2-1	21	TGTGCCAGCAGCGTAGGCTTCAGGTGGACTAGCGGGAAGAGCTCCTACAATGAGCAGTTCTTC	CASSVGFRWTSGKSSYNEQFF
TRBD2	TRBV7-2	.	TRBJ2-7	15	TGTGCCAGCAGCTTTAGCGGGAGAAGTTGGGGCGAGCAGTACTTC	CASSFSGRSWGEQYF
.	TRBV28	.	TRBJ1-4	12	TGTGCCAGCAGGAAGGGGACAGAAAAACTGTTTTTT	CASRKGTEKLFF
TRBD2	TRBV6-6	.	TRBJ2-7	13	TGTGCCACCTTAGCGGGAGGTCGTCGCGAGCAGTACTTC	CATLAGGRREQYF
TRBD1	TRBV30	.	TRBJ1-2	15	TGTGCCTGGAGGCTTCCGGGACAGGGAGGCTATGGCTACACCTTC	CAWRLPGQGGYGYTF
.	TRBV25-1	.	TRBJ1-1	14	TGTGCCAGCAGTGATATGGACTTACGCACTGAAGCTTTCTTT	CASSDMDLRTEAFF
.	TRBV7-9	.	TRBJ2-5	14	TGTGCCAGCAGCAAACAGGGTAACGGGGAGACCCAGTACTTC	CASSKQGNGETQYF
TRBD1	TRBV6-1	.	TRBJ1-1	13	TGTGCCAGCAGTGAGACAGGGGACCCTGAAGCTTTCTTT	CASSETGDPEAFF
.	TRBV25-1	once	TRBJ1-2	14	TGTGCCAGCAGTGCACAGGGTTGGGCCTATGGCTACACCTTC	CASSAQGWAYGYTF
TRBD1	TRBV2	.	TRBJ1-5	17	TGTGCCAGCGGCGAGAACCCGTGGACAGGGGGCGCGAAGCCCCAGCATTTT	CASGENPWTGGAKPQHF
.	TRBV5-1	.	TRBJ2-7	15	TGCGCCAGCAGTGTTGAGGACGGGAACTCCTACGAGCAGTACTTC	CASSVEDGNSYEQYF
TRBD2	TRBV6-6	.	TRBJ2-2	15	TGTGCCAGCAGTTTTGGTAGCGGGAGCGCCGGGGAGCTGTTTTTT	CASSFGSGSAGELFF
TRBD1	TRBV5-1	few	TRBJ1-1	15	TGCGCCAGCAGCTTGGCGAGGGGGCGCGGCACTGAAGCTTTCTTT	CASSLARGRGTEAFF
TRBD1	TRBV4-2	once	TRBJ1-2	13	TGTGCCAGCAGCCAGCGGACAGGGGAGGAGGACACCTTC	CASSQRTGEEDTF
TRBD2	TRBV14	.	TRBJ2-1	17	TGTGCCAGCAGCCAAGATTTAGCGGGAGGGCCGGGAAATGAGCAGTTCTTC	CASSQDLAGGPGNEQFF
TRBD1	TRBV15	.	TRBJ1-4	20	TGTGCCACCAGCAGACCCACTCCTTTACCGGGACAGGTTACGAGAGAAAAACTGTTTTTT	CATSRPTPLPGQVTREKLFF
.	TRBV29-1	.	TRBJ2-3	8	TGCAGCGTGCGAGGGCAGTATTTT	CSVRGQYF
.	TRBV9	.	TRBJ1-2	15	TGTGCCAGCAGCGCCTGGGGACGGGAGGGACGGGGCTACACCTTC	CASSAWGREGRGYTF
.	TRBV28	.	TRBJ1-2	14	TGTGCCAGCAGTTCTCGGCGGCTGCACTATGGCTACACCTTC	CASSSRRLHYGYTF
.	TRBV5-1	.	TRBJ2-1	16	TGCGCCAGCAGCTTGGCCCGAGGGAGAGCAAACAATGAGCAGTTCTTC	CASSLARGRANNEQFF
.	TRBV4-3	few	TRBJ2-1	14	TGCGCCAGCAGCCAAGAGGCCTCCTACAATGAGCAGTTCTTC	CASSQEASYNEQFF
TRBD1	TRBV19	once	TRBJ1-4	15	TGTGCCAGTAGTATCCAGGACAGGGGGCATGAAAAACTGTTTTTT	CASSIQDRGHEKLFF
.	TRBV4-1	.	TRBJ1-2	14	TGCGCCAGCAGCCAAGGGCCAGCTAGCTATGGCTACACCTTC	CASSQGPASYGYTF
TRBD1	TRBV7-9	.	TRBJ1-6	16	TGTGCCAGCAGCGCAGACCGGGACAGAGCTAATTCACCCCTCCACTTT	CASSADRDRANSPLHF
TRBD1	TRBV6-6	.	TRBJ1-2	16	TGTGCCAGCAGTGGATATCGGACAGGGGGATCAGGGGGCTACACCTTC	CASSGYRTGGSGGYTF
.	TRBV5-6	few	TRBJ1-1	13	TGTGCCAGCAGCTACAGGGTTCACACTGAAGCTTTCTTT	CASSYRVHTEAFF
TRBD1	TRBV4-3	.	TRBJ2-1	17	TGCGCCAGCAGCCAAGCCGCCGGGACAGGGGGCTCTCGTGAGCAGTTCTTC	CASSQAAGTGGSREQFF
.	TRBV30	.	TRBJ1-4	16	TGTGCCTGGAGTCCTCTAGCGGGGGGGACTAATGAAAAACTGTTTTTT	CAWSPLAGGTNEKLFF
TRBD2	TRBV7-2	.	TRBJ2-7	16	TGTGCCAGCAGCCAACGAGGGCTAGCGGGAGGCTACGAGCAGTACTTC	CASSQRGLAGGYEQYF
TRBD1	TRBV18	.	TRBJ1-1	12	TGTGCCAGCTCACTCCGACAGGGCGAAGCTTTCTTT	CASSLRQGEAFF
.	TRBV18	.	TRBJ2-4	13	TGTGCCAGCTCCTCACGGGGGGCCAACATTCAGTACTTC	CASSSRGANIQYF
.	TRBV19	few	TRBJ1-1	16	TGTGCCAGTAGTATAGCCAGGGACACCTTCTACACTGAAGCTTTCTTT	CASSIARDTFYTEAFF
.	TRBV7-9	.	TRBJ2-3	16	TGTGCCAGCAGCTTAGCTGGGGGGTTGAGCACAGATACGCAGTATTTT	CASSLAGGLSTDTQYF
TRBD1	TRBV30	once	TRBJ1-6	16	TGTGCCTGGGGAGGAGGACAGGGCTTCAATAATTCACCCCTCCACTTT	CAWGGGQGFNNSPLHF
.	TRBV19	.	TRBJ2-5	15	TGTGCCAGTAGTATAGGCGTGACGGGCCAAGAGACCCAGTACTTC	CASSIGVTGQETQYF
TRBD2	TRBV5-1	.	TRBJ2-5	15	TGCGCCAGCAGCTCTGGGAGGGGAACGGGGAAGACCCAGTACTTC	CASSSGRGTGKTQYF
.	TRBV9	few	TRBJ2-3	14	TGTGCCAGCAGCGTAGGCAGGGGCACAGATACGCAGTATTTT	CASSVGRGTDTQYF
TRBD2	TRBV10-3	.	TRBJ2-1	15	TGTGCCATCAGTGGAAGCGGGAGTGGCTACAATGAGCAGTTCTTC	CAISGSGSGYNEQFF
TRBD2	TRBV30	.	TRBJ2-3	17	TGTGCCTGGAGTGTACGTAGCGGGATACGAGTTGCAGATACGCAGTATTTT	CAWSVRSGIRVADTQYF
.	TRBV6-5	.	TRBJ1-5	15	TGTGCCAGCAGTTCGACAGGAACTGGCAATCAGCCCCAGCATTTT	CASSSTGTGNQPQHF
TRBD2	TRBV9	.	TRBJ2-2	24	TGTGCCAGCAGCGTAGGCCGGCCGTCGTCACGTTTAGCGGGAGGACCGTTGGACACCGGGGAGCTGTTTTTT	CASSVGRPSSRLAGGPLDTGELFF
.	TRBV10-2	.	TRBJ2-3	15	TGCGCCAGCAGTGGGACAGGGCGGGGGACAGATACGCAGTATTTT	CASSGTGRGTDTQYF
TRBD1	TRBV19	.	TRBJ2-3	16	TGTGCCAGTAGTACACACTCAGGGGGCCGGACAGATACGCAGTATTTT	CASSTHSGGRTDTQYF